This T cell receptor (beta chain) was documented in a study of blood T cell repertoires in COVID-19. Turning to the study itself: T cells, B-cell-depleted T cells, or PBMCs provided the cDNA or gDNA that served as material.

Original analysis: Amplification of reference gene primers provided the estimated nucleated cell counts. Here immunoSEQ multiplex PCR was the method, and the copy in TCRdb shows in-frame clones only, minus some. The V and J calls and the clone size are those of that table, but D and trimming were determined from the DNA. Counted here are a few hundred thousand clones, around nine tenths occurring once; the ten biggest clones make up around a tenth. This TCR derives from a man in his forties who had recovered from COVID-19. Material for sequencing was peripheral blood.

The CDR3 region is CASSLGGPAGELFF. The DNA for the CDR3 is TGCGCCAGCAGCTTGGGAGGGCCGGCGGGGGAGCTGTTTTTT. The gene calls are TRBV5-1 and TRBJ2-2; D might be TRBD2 (5 bases). This CDR3 comprises 14 residues. Germline V lookup: CDR1 SGHRS, CDR2 YFSETQ. Trimming left V 0 bases short and J 8 bases short, with 11 bases between.